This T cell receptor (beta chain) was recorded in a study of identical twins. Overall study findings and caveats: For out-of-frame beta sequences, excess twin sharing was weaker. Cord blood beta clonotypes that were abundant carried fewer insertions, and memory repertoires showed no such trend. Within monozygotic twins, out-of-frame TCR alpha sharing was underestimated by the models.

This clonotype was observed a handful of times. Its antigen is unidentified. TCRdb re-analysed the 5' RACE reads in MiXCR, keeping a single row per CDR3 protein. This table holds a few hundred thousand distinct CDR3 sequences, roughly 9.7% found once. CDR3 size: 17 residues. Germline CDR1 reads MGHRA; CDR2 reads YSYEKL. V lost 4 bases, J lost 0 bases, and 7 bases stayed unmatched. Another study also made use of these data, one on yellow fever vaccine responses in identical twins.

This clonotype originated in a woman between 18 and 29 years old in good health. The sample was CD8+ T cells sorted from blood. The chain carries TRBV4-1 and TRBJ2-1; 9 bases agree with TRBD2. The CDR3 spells CASSPRGGGGSYNEQFF. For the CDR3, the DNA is TGCGCCAGCAGCCCGCGGGGGGGCGGGGGCTCCTACAATGAGCAGTTCTTC.